The 3 T cell receptor beta chains reported below all come from one sample, sequenced in a study of shared clonotypes between healthy human individuals. The data were produced by immunoSEQ multiplex PCR, yet TCRdb's version contains in-frame clones alone and is incomplete. This sample has a few hundred thousand clones, with around 95% found just once. Terminally differentiated effector memory CD45RA+ cells were left out of the naive CD8 fraction, which was CD45RO-negative and positively selected for CCR7. Sequencing was performed on naive CD8+ T cells sorted from blood. The receptors derive from a woman aged 25 to 39 in good health.

This clone is a singleton in its sample. The rearrangement links TRBV28 to TRBJ1-3; maybe TRBD1 (5 bases). This CDR3 comprises 14 residues. V shed 11 bases and J shed 0 bases, with 14 bases lying between them. CDR1 MDHEN and CDR2 SYDVKM come from the germline V gene. The CDR3 DNA reads TGTGCCTGCTCAGGGCATAACTCTGGAAACACCATATATTTT. Translating gives CACSGHNSGNTIYF.

V and J are TRBV5-6 and TRBJ2-1, with a weak D call TRBD2 (6 bases). Germline CDR1 reads SGHDT; CDR2 reads YYEEEE. The CDR3 sequence is 12 residues long. Trimming cost V 3 bases and J 7 bases, with 8 bases left between them. CDR3 bases: TGTGCCAGCAGCTCGACTAGGAATGAGCAGTTCTTC. Translating gives CASSSTRNEQFF.

The V gene is TRBV5-8, the J gene TRBJ1-1, with D unclear. Trimming pared 2 bases from V and 4 bases from J, leaving 3 bases between. The CDR3 consists of 11 residues. Germline CDR1 is SGHTS and CDR2 is YDEGEE. The DNA for the CDR3 is TGTGCCAGCAGCTTCTCCACTGAAGCTTTCTTT. Residues: CASSFSTEAFF.